The 13 T cell receptor beta chains presented below share a single source sample, sequenced in a study of cytomegalovirus exposure and HLA in healthy donors. Vbeta (60) and Jbeta (13) primers were used in the PCR. Only in-frame clones appear in the TCRdb table, and some are missing; sequencing was by immunoSEQ multiplex PCR. The sample contains some 110,000 clones, around 75% of which appear only once. The sample consisted of PBMCs. The source is a young woman in good health and CMV-seronegative.

J is TRBJ2-5 and V is TRBV27; D not certain. V was shortened by 0 bases and J by 0 bases, with 8 bases between the two germline ends. The CDR3 runs 15 residues. Germline V gene data show CDR1 as MNHEY and CDR2 as SMNVEV (reference sequence). The CDR3 loop is CASSLSNKYQETQYF. The CDR3 coding sequence is TGTGCCAGCAGTTTATCGAACAAATACCAAGAGACCCAGTACTTC.

The chain carries TRBV5-1 and TRBJ2-2, with D tentatively TRBD2 (5 bases). Germline V gene sequence: CDR1 SGHRS, CDR2 YFSETQ. The V end lost 0 bases, the J end lost 6 bases, and 15 bases lay between the germline ends. The CDR3 is made up of 16 amino acids. The CDR3 sequence: CASSLAGRKGPGELFF. CDR3 sequence (DNA): TGCGCCAGCAGCTTGGCGGGGAGAAAAGGTCCCGGGGAGCTGTTTTTT.

V is TRBV2 and J is TRBJ2-7; 9 bases agree with TRBD1. This CDR3 comprises 14 residues. V trimming: 7 bases; J trimming: 2 bases; junction bases outside the gene matches: 6. Germline V gene data show CDR1 as SNHLY and CDR2 as FYNNEI. For the CDR3, the DNA is TGTGCCAGCAATTTCGGGACAGGGACCTACGAGCAGTACTTC. It codes for CASNFGTGTYEQYF.

This clone has only one observation. The chain employs TRBV30 and TRBJ1-2; D gene ambiguous. Deletions cut 0 bases from V and 8 bases from J, with 16 bases between. Per the germline V gene, CDR1 is GTSNPN and CDR2 is SVGIG (reference sequence). This CDR3 comprises 14 residues. The CDR3 here is CAWSVYAPQAGYTF. The DNA of the CDR3 is TGTGCCTGGAGTGTATATGCCCCCCAGGCAGGCTACACCTTC.

The chain recombines TRBV11-2 with TRBJ1-3; no reliable D call. The CDR3 sequence is 13 residues long. The germline V gene encodes CDR1 SGHAT and CDR2 FQNNGV. The V end lost 2 bases, the J end lost 8 bases, and 10 bases lay between the germline ends. The CDR3 sequence: CASSLQREYTIYF. In nucleotides, the CDR3 is TGTGCCAGCAGCTTACAAAGGGAGTACACCATATATTTT.

The CDR3 DNA reads TGTGCTAGTGGTTTGGGCGGGAAGGGGAGACCGGGATCTGAAGCTTTCTTT. Protein sequence: CASGLGGKGRPGSEAFF. The chain employs TRBV12-5 and TRBJ1-1, with a weak D call TRBD1 (5 bases). The CDR3 covers 17 residues. Germline loops: CDR1 LGHNT, CDR2 FRNRAP. V lost 1 base and J lost 6, with 21 bases in between.

The chain recombines TRBV6-1 with TRBJ1-5; TRBD1 matches 9 bases. The V and J ends lost 7 bases and 9 bases, in that order; junction bases with no gene match: 13. Germline assignment: CDR1 MNHNS and CDR2 SASEGT. This CDR3 has 15 residues. The CDR3 DNA sequence: TGTGCCAGCATGATCGACAGGGGGGGATATTGGCCCCAGCATTTT. Protein: CASMIDRGGYWPQHF.

This rearrangement joins TRBV15 to TRBJ2-2; 10 nucleotides match TRBD2. CDR3 length equals 17 residues. V lost 0 bases and J lost 7; bases outside the gene matches: 8. Per the germline V gene, CDR1 is LNHNV and CDR2 is YYDKDF (reference sequence). Here the CDR3 reads CATSRDYLAGGGGELFF. As DNA, the CDR3 is TGTGCCACCAGCAGAGATTATTTAGCGGGAGGTGGCGGGGAGCTGTTTTTT.

The rearrangement links TRBV6-5 to TRBJ1-2; D gene unclear. This CDR3 is built from 13 residues. Looked up from germline, CDR1 is MNHEY and CDR2 is SVGAGI. V was shortened by 6 bases and J by 4 bases, with 12 bases between the two germline ends. The CDR3 is CASSPSGLYGYTF. The CDR3 nucleotides are TGTGCCAGCAGCCCCTCAGGACTCTATGGCTACACCTTC.

This chain uses TRBV6-6 with TRBJ2-2, with D possibly TRBD2 on 6 matching bases. Per germline, CDR1 MNHNY and CDR2 SVGAGI (reference sequence). CDR3 length: 15 amino acids. V shed 6 bases and J shed 3 bases, with 14 bases lying between them. The CDR3 loop reads CASRNRDWDTGELFF. The DNA of the CDR3 is TGTGCCAGCAGAAACCGGGACTGGGACACCGGGGAGCTGTTTTTT.

In DNA form, the CDR3 reads TGCGCCAGCAGCCCAGCTCCTCTCAGGGGGAATGAGCAGTTCTTC. This translates into CASSPAPLRGNEQFF. The gene calls are TRBV5-1 and TRBJ2-1; the match to TRBD1 covers 7 bases. Looked up from germline, CDR1 is SGHRS and CDR2 is YFSETQ. CDR3 length: 15 residues. After removal of 4 bases from V and 7 bases from J, the junction contained 11 bases not matched to a gene.

The chain recombines TRBV2 with TRBJ1-1; D gene unclear. V lost 6 bases, J lost 1 base, and 12 bases lay in between. CDR1 is SNHLY and CDR2 is FYNNEI in the germline V gene. The CDR3 runs to 14 residues. DNA for the CDR3: TGTGCCAGCAGGGACGGACGGGGGAACACTGAAGCTTTCTTT. As protein: CASRDGRGNTEAFF.

The gene calls are TRBV6-5 and TRBJ1-1; 7 positions match TRBD1. The CDR3 contains 14 residues. V dropped 6 bases and J dropped 9; count of bases not matched to a gene: 13. CDR1 and CDR2 from the germline V gene are MNHEY and SVGAGI. CDR3 residues: CASRPDRARAKAFF. The CDR3 DNA reads TGTGCCAGCAGGCCCGACAGGGCCCGGGCGAAAGCTTTCTTT.